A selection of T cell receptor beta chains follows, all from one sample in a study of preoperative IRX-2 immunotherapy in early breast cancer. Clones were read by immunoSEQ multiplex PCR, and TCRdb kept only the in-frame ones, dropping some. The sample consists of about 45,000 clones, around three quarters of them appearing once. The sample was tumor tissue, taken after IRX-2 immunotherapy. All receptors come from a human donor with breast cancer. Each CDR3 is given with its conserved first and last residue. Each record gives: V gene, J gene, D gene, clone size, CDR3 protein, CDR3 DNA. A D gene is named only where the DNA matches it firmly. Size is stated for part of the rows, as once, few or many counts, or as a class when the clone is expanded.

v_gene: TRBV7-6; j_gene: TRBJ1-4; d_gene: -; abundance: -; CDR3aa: CASSITGIPNEKLFF; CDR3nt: TGTGCCAGCAGCATCACAGGGATCCCGAATGAAAAACTGTTTTTT
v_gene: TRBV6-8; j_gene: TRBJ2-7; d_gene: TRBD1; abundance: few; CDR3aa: CASSDGTGGYEQYF; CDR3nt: TGTGCCAGCAGTGACGGAACAGGGGGCTACGAGCAGTACTTC
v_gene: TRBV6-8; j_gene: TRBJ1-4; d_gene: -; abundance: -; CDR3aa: CASSPDLPATNEKLFF; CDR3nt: TGTGCCAGCAGTCCCGACTTACCGGCAACTAATGAAAAACTGTTTTTT
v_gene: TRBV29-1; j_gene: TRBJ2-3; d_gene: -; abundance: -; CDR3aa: CSVEDWVRGGTDTQYF; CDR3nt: TGCAGCGTTGAAGATTGGGTCAGGGGAGGCACAGATACGCAGTATTTT
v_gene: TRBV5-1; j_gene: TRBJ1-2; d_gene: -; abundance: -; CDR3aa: CASSLVPRGGEGYTF; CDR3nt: TGCGCCAGCAGCTTGGTCCCCAGGGGAGGGGAAGGCTACACCTTC
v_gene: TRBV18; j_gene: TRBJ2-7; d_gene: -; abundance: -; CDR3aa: CASSPNLAQGAFPYEQYF; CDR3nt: TGTGCCAGCTCACCTAATCTGGCCCAGGGCGCGTTTCCCTACGAGCAGTACTTC
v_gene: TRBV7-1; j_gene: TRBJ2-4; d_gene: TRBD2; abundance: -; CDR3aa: CASSLGLAENIQYF; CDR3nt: TGTGCCAGCAGCTTGGGACTAGCGGAAAACATTCAGTACTTC
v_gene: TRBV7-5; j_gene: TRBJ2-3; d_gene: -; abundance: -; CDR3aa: CASSRGGGGVDTQYF; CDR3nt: TGTGCCAGCAGCCGAGGGGGGGGCGGGGTAGATACGCAGTATTTT
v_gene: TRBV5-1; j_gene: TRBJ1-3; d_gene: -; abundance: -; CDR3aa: CASSRTVDSGNTIYF; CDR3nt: TGCGCCAGCAGCCGGACCGTTGACTCTGGAAACACCATATATTTT
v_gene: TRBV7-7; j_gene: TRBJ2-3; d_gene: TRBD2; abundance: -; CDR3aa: CASSEIGLATPGDTQYF; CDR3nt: TGTGCCAGTTCCGAGATAGGACTAGCGACGCCCGGCGATACGCAGTATTTT
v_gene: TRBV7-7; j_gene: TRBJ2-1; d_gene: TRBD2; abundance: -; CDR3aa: CASSFWGLAGGSSYNEQFF; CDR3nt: TGTGCCAGCAGCTTTTGGGGACTAGCGGGGGGAAGCTCCTACAATGAGCAGTTCTTC
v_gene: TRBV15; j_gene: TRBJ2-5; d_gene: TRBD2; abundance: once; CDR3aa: CATSRGPSGREETQYF; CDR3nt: TGTGCCACCAGCAGGGGGCCTAGCGGGAGGGAGGAGACCCAGTACTTC
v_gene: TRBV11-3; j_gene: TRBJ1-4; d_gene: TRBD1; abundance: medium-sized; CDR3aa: CASSSEGQGGVEKLFF; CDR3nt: TGTGCCAGCAGCTCGGAGGGGCAGGGGGGAGTTGAAAAACTGTTTTTT
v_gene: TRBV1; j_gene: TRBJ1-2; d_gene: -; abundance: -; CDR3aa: CASSQDPAGHGYTF; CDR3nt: TGCGCCAGCAGCCAAGATCCAGCAGGACATGGCTACACCTTC
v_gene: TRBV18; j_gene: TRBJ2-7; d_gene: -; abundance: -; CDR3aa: CASSPSQGSYEQYF; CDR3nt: TGTGCCAGCTCACCAAGTCAGGGCTCCTACGAGCAGTACTTC
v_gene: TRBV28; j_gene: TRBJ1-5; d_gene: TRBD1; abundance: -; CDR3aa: CASSQGAQPQHF; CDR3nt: TGTGCCAGCAGTCAGGGGGCCCAGCCCCAGCATTTT
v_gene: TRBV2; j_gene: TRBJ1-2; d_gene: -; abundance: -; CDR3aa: CASSGGIYGYTF; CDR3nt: TGTGCCAGCAGCGGAGGGATCTATGGCTACACCTTC
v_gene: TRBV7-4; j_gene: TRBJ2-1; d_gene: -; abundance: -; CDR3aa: CASSSGITSYNEQFF; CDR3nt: TGTGCCAGCAGCTCGGGAATAACGTCCTACAATGAGCAGTTCTTC
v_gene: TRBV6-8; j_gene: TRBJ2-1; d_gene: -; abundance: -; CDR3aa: CASSYRWSSYNEQFF; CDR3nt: TGTGCCAGCAGTTACCGTTGGAGCTCCTACAATGAGCAGTTCTTC
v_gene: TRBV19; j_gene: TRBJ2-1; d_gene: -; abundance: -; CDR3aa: CASGGQTNEQFF; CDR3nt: TGTGCCAGTGGAGGACAGACCAATGAGCAGTTCTTC
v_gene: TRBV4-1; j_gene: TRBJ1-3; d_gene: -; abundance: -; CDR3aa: CASSPLSGARNTIYF; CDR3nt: TGCGCCAGCAGCCCTTTATCGGGGGCCAGAAACACCATATATTTT
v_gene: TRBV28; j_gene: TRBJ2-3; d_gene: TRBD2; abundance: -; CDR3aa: CASAGTREGGRQYF; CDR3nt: TGTGCCAGCGCGGGGACTAGGGAGGGTGGGAGGCAGTATTTT